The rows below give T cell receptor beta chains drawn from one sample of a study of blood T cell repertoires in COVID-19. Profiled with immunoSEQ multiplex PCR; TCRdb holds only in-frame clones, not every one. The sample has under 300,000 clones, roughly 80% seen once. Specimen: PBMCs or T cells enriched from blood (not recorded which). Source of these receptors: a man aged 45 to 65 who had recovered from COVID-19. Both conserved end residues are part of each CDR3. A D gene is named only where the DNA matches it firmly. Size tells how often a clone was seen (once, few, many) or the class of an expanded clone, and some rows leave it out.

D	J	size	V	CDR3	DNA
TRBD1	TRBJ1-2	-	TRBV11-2	CASSPDRFGYTF	TGTGCCAGCAGCCCGGACAGGTTTGGCTACACCTTC
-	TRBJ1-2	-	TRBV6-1	CASSDPDSYGYTF	TGTGCCAGCAGTGACCCCGACAGCTATGGCTACACCTTC
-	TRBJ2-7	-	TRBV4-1	CASSQGGRRLSYEQYF	TGCGCCAGCAGCCAAGGGGGCAGGAGACTCTCCTACGAGCAGTACTTC
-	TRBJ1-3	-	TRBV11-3	CASSPGVSGNTIYF	TGTGCCAGCAGTCCAGGGGTCTCTGGAAACACCATATATTTT
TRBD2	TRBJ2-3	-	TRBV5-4	CASTSGLAGDTDTQYF	TGTGCCAGCACCTCCGGACTAGCGGGGGACACAGATACGCAGTATTTT
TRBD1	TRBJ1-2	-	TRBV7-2	CASSLAGQGVVYGYTF	TGTGCCAGCAGCTTAGCGGGACAGGGCGTCGTCTATGGCTACACCTTC
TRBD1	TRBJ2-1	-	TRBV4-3	CASSRFRDRLGNEQFF	TGCGCCAGCAGTCGATTCCGGGACAGGCTCGGTAATGAGCAGTTCTTC
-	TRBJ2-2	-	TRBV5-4	CALGPSTGELFF	TGTGCCCTGGGGCCCTCTACAGGGGAGCTGTTTTTT
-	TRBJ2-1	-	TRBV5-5	CASSFSFNEQFF	TGTGCCAGCAGCTTTTCATTCAATGAGCAGTTCTTC
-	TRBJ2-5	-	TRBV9	CASSSDQETQYF	TGTGCCAGCAGCTCGGACCAAGAGACCCAGTACTTC
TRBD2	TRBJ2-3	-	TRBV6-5	CASSYAGGPTDTQYF	TGTGCCAGCAGTTACGCGGGGGGGCCGACAGATACGCAGTATTTT
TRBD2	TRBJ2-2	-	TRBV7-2	CASSPPDKRETGELFF	TGTGCCAGCAGCCCCCCCGATAAGCGGGAAACCGGGGAGCTGTTTTTT
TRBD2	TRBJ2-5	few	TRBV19	CASSIAERGATQYF	TGTGCCAGTAGTATAGCAGAGCGGGGGGCGACCCAGTACTTC
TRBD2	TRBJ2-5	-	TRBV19	CASKTAGEETQYF	TGTGCCAGTAAGACGGCGGGGGAAGAGACCCAGTACTTC
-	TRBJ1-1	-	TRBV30	CAWSVLGNTEAFF	TGTGCCTGGAGTGTACTCGGGAACACTGAAGCTTTCTTT
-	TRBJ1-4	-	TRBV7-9	CASSLRSLTYEKLFF	TGTGCCAGCAGCCTTAGATCACTTACGTATGAAAAACTGTTTTTT
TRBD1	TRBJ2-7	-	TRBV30	CAWSRDSYEQYF	TGTGCCTGGAGCCGGGACAGCTACGAGCAGTACTTC
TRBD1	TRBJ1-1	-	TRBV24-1	CATSDLLDRGGGVDTEAFF	TGTGCCACCAGTGATTTGCTCGACAGGGGAGGCGGTGTGGACACTGAAGCTTTCTTT
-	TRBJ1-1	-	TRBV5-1	CASSLGWGDLNTEAFF	TGCGCCAGCAGCTTAGGTTGGGGCGATCTGAACACTGAAGCTTTCTTT
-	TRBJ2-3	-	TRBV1	CQGGDTDTQYF	TGTCAAGGGGGGGACACAGATACGCAGTATTTT
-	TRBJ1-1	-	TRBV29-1	CSGKRDGGLFTEAFF	TGCAGCGGGAAGAGAGACGGGGGGCTTTTCACTGAAGCTTTCTTT
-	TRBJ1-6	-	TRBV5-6	CASSSMGASFNSPLHF	TGTGCCAGCAGCTCGATGGGCGCATCTTTTAATTCACCCCTCCACTTT
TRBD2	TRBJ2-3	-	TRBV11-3	CASSSSLAELFTDTQYF	TGTGCCAGCAGCTCGAGCCTAGCGGAATTGTTCACAGATACGCAGTATTTT
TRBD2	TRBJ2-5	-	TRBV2	CASVSGGGSETQYF	TGTGCCAGCGTCAGTGGGGGAGGGTCAGAGACCCAGTACTTC
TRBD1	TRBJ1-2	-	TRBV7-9	CASSPTGVQVGYTF	TGTGCCAGCAGTCCCACAGGGGTGCAGGTTGGCTACACCTTC
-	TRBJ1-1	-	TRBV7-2	CASSFLPARGAFF	TGTGCCAGCAGCTTTCTGCCGGCCCGCGGTGCTTTCTTT
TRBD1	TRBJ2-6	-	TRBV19	CASSIAGTGFGGANVLTF	TGTGCCAGTAGTATAGCCGGGACAGGGTTCGGAGGGGCCAACGTCCTGACTTTC
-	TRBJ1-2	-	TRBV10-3	CAISDRANYGYTF	TGTGCCATCAGTGACAGGGCCAACTATGGCTACACCTTC
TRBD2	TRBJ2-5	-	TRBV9	CASSLDLSGGLQETQYF	TGTGCCAGCAGCCTAGATCTAAGCGGGGGCTTGCAAGAGACCCAGTACTTC
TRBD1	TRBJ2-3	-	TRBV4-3	CASSQEGQGSGTDTQYF	TGCGCCAGCAGCCAAGAGGGACAGGGAAGCGGCACAGATACGCAGTATTTT
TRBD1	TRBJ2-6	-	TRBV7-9	CATLGQGEGAGANVLTF	TGTGCCACCCTCGGACAGGGGGAGGGAGCTGGGGCCAACGTCCTGACTTTC
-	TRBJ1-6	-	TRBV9	CASSVGPEGSHSPLHF	TGTGCCAGCAGCGTAGGGCCAGAGGGATCGCATTCACCCCTCCACTTT
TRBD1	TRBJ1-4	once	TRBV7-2	CASSLMGQGGKLFF	TGTGCCAGCAGCTTGATGGGACAGGGAGGAAAACTGTTTTTT
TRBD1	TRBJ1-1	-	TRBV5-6	CASSVDRVSTEAFF	TGTGCCAGCAGCGTCGACAGGGTGAGCACTGAAGCTTTCTTT
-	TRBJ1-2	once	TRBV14	CASSQNRANYGYTF	TGTGCCAGCAGCCAGAACAGGGCTAACTATGGCTACACCTTC
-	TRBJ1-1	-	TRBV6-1	CASSELGPAFF	TGTGCCAGCAGTGAACTGGGCCCAGCTTTCTTT
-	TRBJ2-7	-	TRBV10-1	CASRFSASYGEQYF	TGCGCCAGCAGATTCTCGGCTAGTTATGGGGAGCAGTACTTC
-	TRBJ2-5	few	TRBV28	CATLQGLETQYF	TGTGCCACCCTACAGGGTTTGGAGACCCAGTACTTC
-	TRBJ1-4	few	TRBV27	CASRGEGGNEKLFF	TGTGCCAGCAGGGGGGAGGGGGGAAATGAAAAACTGTTTTTT
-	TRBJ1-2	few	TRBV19	CASSISNDYYTF	TGTGCCAGTAGTATAAGTAATGACTACTACACCTTC
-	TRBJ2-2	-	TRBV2	CASSHRQPNTGELFF	TGTGCCAGCAGCCACAGGCAACCGAACACCGGGGAGCTGTTTTTT
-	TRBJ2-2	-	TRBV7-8	CASSLGTGPGTGELFF	TGTGCCAGCAGCTTAGGAACGGGTCCGGGGACCGGGGAGCTGTTTTTT
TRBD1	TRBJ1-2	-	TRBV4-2	CASSQGPAGGADSGYTF	TGTGCCAGCAGCCAAGGCCCTGCAGGGGGCGCAGATTCCGGCTACACCTTC
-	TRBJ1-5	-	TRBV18	CASSWEQGSNQPQHF	TGTGCCAGCTCCTGGGAACAGGGTAGCAATCAGCCCCAGCATTTT
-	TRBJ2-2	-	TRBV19	CASSTLTGGTGELFF	TGTGCCAGTAGTACATTGACAGGTGGAACCGGGGAGCTGTTTTTT
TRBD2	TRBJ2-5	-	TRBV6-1	CASSEATSGGVGTQYF	TGTGCCAGCAGTGAAGCGACTAGCGGGGGGGTTGGGACCCAGTACTTC
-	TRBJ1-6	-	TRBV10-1	CASSEQSGENSPLHF	TGCGCCAGCAGTGAGCAGTCCGGGGAGAATTCACCCCTCCACTTT
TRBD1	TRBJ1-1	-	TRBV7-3	CASSSAGTGSGAFF	TGTGCCAGCAGCTCTGCTGGGACAGGATCTGGAGCTTTCTTT
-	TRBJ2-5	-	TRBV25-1	CASSVPGAGGETQYF	TGTGCCAGCAGTGTTCCGGGCGCAGGAGGAGAGACCCAGTACTTC
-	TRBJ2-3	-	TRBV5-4	CASSSGRSTDTQYF	TGTGCCAGCAGCTCCGGTCGCAGCACAGATACGCAGTATTTT
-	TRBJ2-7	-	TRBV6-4	CASILFGGEQYF	TGTGCCAGCATCCTTTTCGGGGGCGAGCAGTACTTC